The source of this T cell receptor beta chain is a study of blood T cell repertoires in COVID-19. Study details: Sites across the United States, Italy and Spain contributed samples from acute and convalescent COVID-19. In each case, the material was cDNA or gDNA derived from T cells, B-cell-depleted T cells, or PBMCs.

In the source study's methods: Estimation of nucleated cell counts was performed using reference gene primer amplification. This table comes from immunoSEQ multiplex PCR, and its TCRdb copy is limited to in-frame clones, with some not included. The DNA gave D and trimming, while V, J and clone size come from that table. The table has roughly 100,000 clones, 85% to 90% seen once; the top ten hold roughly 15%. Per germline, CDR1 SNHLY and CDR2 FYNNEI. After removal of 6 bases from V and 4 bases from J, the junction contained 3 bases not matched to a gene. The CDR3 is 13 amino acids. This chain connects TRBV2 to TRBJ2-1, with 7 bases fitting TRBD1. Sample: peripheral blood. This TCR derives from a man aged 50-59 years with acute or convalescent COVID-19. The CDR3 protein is CASRAGGYNEQFF. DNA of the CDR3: TGTGCCAGCAGGGCAGGGGGTTACAATGAGCAGTTCTTC.